This TCR beta chain was identified in a study of shared clonotypes between healthy human individuals (dated by TCRdb to between 2020 and 2021). Notes on the research overall: Three men and two women, aged 18 to 49 years, made up the cohort. For each donor, three plates each were used for CD4 naive and CD4 memory, two plates were used for CD8 naive, and one plate was used for CD8 memory. To estimate repertoire size and how much clonotypes are shared between individuals, the study performed deep sequencing of blood TCR repertoires from five healthy adults. To increase sequencing depth and limit assay-specific biases, TCR repertoire library preparation and sequencing were carried out by different laboratories using diverse techniques. Per donor, leukapheresis produced somewhere between about 0.9 and 9.5 billion PBMCs.

Broad study findings and their caveats: Estimated clonotype richness was generally larger for naive than for memory subsets. Clonotypes shared by all four sorted-subset donors showed higher generation probabilities than non-shared clonotypes. The genetic and exposure-history diversity represented was limited by the small number of donors. Pairwise subsampling led to the expectation that sequencing depth would affect the degree of clonotype sharing among donors. Sampling was restricted to blood, and TCR repertoires in tissue are likely to differ from TCR repertoires in blood. About 5% of naive CD4, around 3.6% of naive CD8, about 2.5% of memory CD4, and about 0.4% of memory CD8 clonotypes were shared across a few donors. Even with the large sequencing depth, rarefaction of the sorted-subset datasets indicated that sequencing was incomplete.

As for this clone: Its antigen is unknown. One base away there is no much larger clone; base qualities are not given.

Healthy HIV-negative adults with no recently reported acute infections or vaccinations were included as donors. Only Caucasian adults living in Nashville, Tennessee, USA were represented among the donors. CD4+ T cells were enriched by magnetic negative selection; naive cells were then positively selected on CD45RA, and the negative fraction formed the memory subset. After blood collection by leukapheresis, PBMCs were isolated using Ficoll-Histopaque density gradient centrifugation and then cryopreserved in the vapor phase of liquid nitrogen. Analytical flow cytometry was used to check the purity and quantity of each magnetically sorted T cell population. Genomic DNA was isolated from every sorted fraction and measured by UV absorbance on a Nanodrop 2000c. Using the deep immunoSEQ assay, TCR CDR3 regions were amplified from genomic DNA by multiplex PCR. Genomic DNA extracted from each cell subset was distributed evenly over all wells of several immunoSEQ 96-well plates, and each plate served as one replicate. For sorted subsets, roughly 200 ng genomic DNA, equal to 30,000 to 35,000 T cell genomes, was loaded into each replicate PCR. The purified libraries were quantified using a Qubit 3.0 fluorometer, sized with a Bioanalyzer 2100, and then quantified again using the KAPA Library Quantification kit. Every immunoSEQ 96-well plate was sequenced on a dedicated single-read 150-cycle Illumina NextSeq 550 flow cell. The study's own analysis went as follows. Because only junctional sequences without quality scores were contained in the immunoSEQ output, filtering matching that applied to full-length reads could not be performed. Sequences were annotated with PyIR, a Python wrapper for IgBLAST v1.9, using IMGT germline references to assign V/J genes and CDR3. Reads were filtered out if the reads had weak V/J assignments (E-value above 1e-6), no CDR3, stop codons, out-of-frame junctions, or ambiguous translated residues. V3J clonotypes were defined by identical inferred V gene, J gene, and CDR3 amino acid sequence. Percentage overlap between repertoires was computed as shared unique clonotypes divided by the size of the smaller repertoire. Three approaches were used to assess repertoire richness: RTK rarefaction, the Chao1 estimator, and Recon v2.1 estimates of unobserved clonotypes. Generation probabilities for all TCRbeta clonotypes obtained by the gDNA method from a handful of donors were computed using OLGA. Here the immuneACCESS table is served through TCRdb, limited to in-frame sequences with V and J called. Missing clones are a known gap in these copies; in checked studies unresolved V genes cover under half, and the rest lacks a known reason. The V and J calls and clone size are taken from that table; D and trimming were inferred from the DNA. The sample contains some 2,500,000 clones, about 90% of them found a single time. The ten biggest clones cover about 0.36% of the sample.

Deletion took 8 bases off V and 2 bases off J, with a span of 12 bases between the germline ends. CDR1 LNHNV and CDR2 YYDKDF were looked up in the germline V gene (reference sequence). Including cysteine and phenylalanine, the CDR3 has 13 amino acids. Just the 39-base CDR3 DNA is kept, in frame starting at base 1. The V and J segments used are TRBV15 and TRBJ2-5, with a tentative D gene TRBD2 over 6 matching bases. Sequences were obtained from naive CD4+ T cells from PBMCs. This sample's cell subset or site label indicates: CD45RA+ positively selected. This sequence was found in a man aged 18 to 29 in good health. Some clones in this sample may be carry-over from other donors' samples. The CDR3 protein sequence reads: CATASGRQETQYF. Read as DNA, the sequence is TGTGCCACCGCCTCAGGGAGGCAAGAGACCCAGTACTTC.